One TCR beta chain is described in this entry. Sequencing was performed with immunoSEQ multiplex PCR; in TCRdb, only in-frame clones are kept and a portion is missing. The sample lists 60,000 to 80,000 clones; approximately 86% were seen once. This sample stems from a study of blood T cell repertoires in COVID-19. Study details: Sources were T cells, B-cell-depleted T cells, or PBMCs; the material itself was cDNA or gDNA.

The sample was peripheral blood. This TCR was recovered from a man in his 70s with acute or convalescent COVID-19.

The CDR3 DNA reads TGTGCCAGCAGCCAAGGTATCCAGAAGAACACTGAAGCTTTCTTT. It codes for CASSQGIQKNTEAFF. J is TRBJ1-1 and V is TRBV3-1 (or the pseudogene TRBV3-2); D gene unclear. This CDR3 contains 15 residues. V was clipped by 1 base and J by 1 base, with 10 bases between them. In germline, CDR1 is LGHDT, CDR2 YNNKEL (reference sequence).